This record concerns one TCR beta chain sequence. This sample is drawn from a study of blood T cell repertoires in COVID-19. The overall study: Samples representing acute and convalescent COVID-19 were sourced from the United States, Italy and Spain. T cells, B-cell-depleted T cells, or PBMCs supplied cDNA or gDNA.

This CDR3 spans 12 amino acids. V lost 0 bases and J 6 bases, leaving 6 bases between the germline ends. CDR1 and CDR2 from the germline V gene are SEHNR and FQNEAQ (reference sequence). Study processing details: Reference gene primer amplification yielded estimated nucleated cell counts. Method: immunoSEQ multiplex PCR; TCRdb's copy keeps in-frame clones and lacks some. Clonal size and the V and J genes are those of that table, whereas D and trimming came from the DNA. The table records 380,000 or so clones, roughly 80% of them present only once. This chain joins TRBV7-9 and TRBJ2-7; D is ambiguous. Sequenced: peripheral blood. The clonotype originates from a human donor with acute or convalescent COVID-19. The donor label of this sample is uncertain. The CDR3, as DNA: TGTGCCAGCAGCTTAGCTTCTTCCGAGCAGTACTTC. As protein: CASSLASSEQYF.